These T cell receptor beta chains were read from a single sample in a study of T cell clones after liver transplantation. Their specific antigens are unknown. The method was immunoSEQ multiplex PCR; TCRdb's version includes in-frame clones alone and lacks a portion of them. Of roughly 4,800 clones listed, roughly 27% are singletons. Sequences were obtained from CD4+ T cells from cultured PBMCs. The receptors originated from a human patient who received a liver transplant. Part of the T cells may come from the graft donor. CDR3s include the opening cysteine and the closing phenylalanine or tryptophan. The D gene is left open where the match is weak. The size entry is marked missing in some rows and otherwise reads once, few, many or a size class.

V	size	D	J	DNA	CDR3
TRBV25-1	-	-	TRBJ1-1	TGTGCCAGCAGTTCCCAGACAGGTGGCTACACTGAAGCTTTCTTT	CASSSQTGGYTEAFF
TRBV29-1	-	-	TRBJ2-5	TGCAGCGTTGGGCCCGGCAAAGAGACCCAGTACTTC	CSVGPGKETQYF
TRBV7-6	few	-	TRBJ2-5	TGTGCCAGCAGCCCTACCCGGGCCGGGAAAGAGACCCAGTACTTC	CASSPTRAGKETQYF
TRBV18	-	-	TRBJ2-7	TGTGCCAGCTCACCACCGTCCTACGAGCAGTACTTC	CASSPPSYEQYF
TRBV19	-	-	TRBJ2-6	TGTGCCAGTAATCACAGGCGTTTCTCTGGGGCCAACGTCCTGACTTTC	CASNHRRFSGANVLTF
TRBV7-2	-	-	TRBJ2-5	TGTGCCAGCAGCCCAGCTCAAGAGACCCAGTACTTC	CASSPAQETQYF
TRBV5-4	few	TRBD1	TRBJ1-5	TGTGCCAGCAGCCCCGTGGACAGGGCTAATCAGCCCCAGCATTTT	CASSPVDRANQPQHF
TRBV2	medium-sized	TRBD1	TRBJ2-2	TGTGCCAGCAGTGGGGGACAGGCGAACACCGGGGAGCTGTTTTTT	CASSGGQANTGELFF
TRBV6-6	-	TRBD2	TRBJ2-1	TGTGCCAGTCAAGAGCGGGGGGGGAGAAGGTTCTTC	CASQERGGRRFF
TRBV4-2	medium-sized	-	TRBJ2-1	TGTGCCAGCAGCCTCGACAGAAGCCTCTACAATGAGCAGTTCTTC	CASSLDRSLYNEQFF
TRBV19	-	TRBD1	TRBJ2-5	TGTGCCAGTAGTGACCAGGGGGCAAAGACCCAGTACTTC	CASSDQGAKTQYF
TRBV6-6	once	TRBD2	TRBJ2-7	TGTGCCAGCAGGAGCAGCGGGGGGGTACCCTACGAGCAGTACTTC	CASRSSGGVPYEQYF
TRBV6-5	-	-	TRBJ1-4	TGTGCCAGTACGTTAACAGATAATGAAAAACTGTTTTTT	CASTLTDNEKLFF
TRBV6-5	few	-	TRBJ1-4	TGTGCCAGCAGTCTGGAGGGGACTAATGAAAAACTGTTTTTT	CASSLEGTNEKLFF
TRBV5-1	medium-sized	-	TRBJ2-5	TGCGCCAGCAGCTTATTGCAAGAGACCCAGTACTTC	CASSLLQETQYF
TRBV7-3	-	-	TRBJ2-3	TGCGCCAGCAGCCAAGATCAGGGAGATACGCAGTATTTT	CASSQDQGDTQYF
TRBV7-9	few	-	TRBJ2-2	TGTGCCAGCACAGTGGGGGACACCGGGGAGCTGTTTTTT	CASTVGDTGELFF
TRBV11-2	-	-	TRBJ1-2	TGTGCCAGCAGCTGGACTCTCCAAACAGGGATTTTCGACTATGGCTACACCTTC	CASSWTLQTGIFDYGYTF